Below are 18 T cell receptor beta chains sequenced from a single sample in a study of shared clonotypes between healthy human individuals. Sequenced by immunoSEQ multiplex PCR; TCRdb stores in-frame clones only, minus some. The sample holds 950,000 to 1,100,000 clones, approximately 80% seen once. The sequencing sample was made of memory CD4+ T cells from PBMCs. As for subset: CD45RA-negative fraction. The receptors shown here come from a man between 18 and 35 years old in good health. Some clones in this sample may be carry-over from other donors' samples.

This chain uses TRBV7-3 with TRBJ2-1; 10 nucleotides agree with TRBD2. This CDR3 region has 16 residues. V lost 5 bases to trimming and J lost 6 bases; unmatched junction nucleotides: 10. The germline CDR1 and CDR2 sequences are SGHTA and FQGTGA. The CDR3 here is CASSPTGTSVSNEQFF. The CDR3 DNA is TGTGCCAGCAGCCCCACCGGGACTAGCGTGTCCAATGAGCAGTTCTTC.

The chain combines TRBV4-1 with TRBJ2-1, with 14 bases that match TRBD2. V was clipped by 3 bases and J by 7 bases; unmatched bases: 17. The CDR3 has 20 residues. Germline V gives CDR1 MGHRA, CDR2 YSYEKL. As DNA, the CDR3 is TGCGCCAGCAGCCAGGAGGGACTAGCGGGAGAACTACTACTACGGAATGAGCAGTTCTTC. This codes for CASSQEGLAGELLLRNEQFF.

This clone turned up a few times. The rearrangement joins TRBV5-6 to TRBJ1-5; tentative D call: TRBD1 (5 bases). CDR3 size: 17 residues. Germline lookup yields CDR1 SGHDT and CDR2 YYEEEE. Trimming shortened V by 0 bases and J by 0 bases, and 13 bases separated the two germline ends. In DNA form, the CDR3 reads TGTGCCAGCAGCTTGGCCTCGGGCAGGGATAGCAATCAGCCCCAGCATTTT. Amino acid sequence: CASSLASGRDSNQPQHF.

This clone appeared many times. The chain is built from TRBV7-8 and TRBJ1-5, with 7 bases lining up with TRBD1. Germline V gives CDR1 SGHVS, CDR2 FQNEAQ. J lost 4 bases, V lost 4 bases, and 10 bases had no gene match. This CDR3 is built from 16 residues. The CDR3 sequence is CASSSKEGQLNQPQHF. For the CDR3, the DNA is TGTGCCAGCAGCTCAAAAGAGGGACAGCTAAATCAGCCCCAGCATTTT.

This clone was observed a handful of times. This chain links TRBV19 with TRBJ1-5, with 9 bases that match TRBD1. The CDR3 extends over 15 amino acids. V gave up 4 bases and J gave up 6 bases; unmatched junction bases: 7. CDR1 LNHDA and CDR2 SQIVND come from the germline V gene (reference sequence). CDR3 loop: CASSTAGTGIQPQHF. CDR3 DNA: TGTGCCAGTAGTACTGCCGGGACAGGGATTCAGCCCCAGCATTTT.

The rearrangement joins TRBV4-3 to TRBJ2-5; TRBD1 matches 8 bases. The CDR3 is 17 residues long. Trimming cost V 0 bases and J 2 bases; bases outside gene matches: 8. CDR1 LGHNA and CDR2 YSLEER come from the germline V gene. CDR3 nucleotides: TGCGCCAGCAGCCAAGACAGAAGCCGGGACAGGCAAGAGACCCAGTACTTC. Translated, it gives CASSQDRSRDRQETQYF.

The chain joins TRBV7-8 to TRBJ2-5; 7 nucleotides align to TRBD1. With 1 base clipped from V and 5 bases from J, the junction kept 4 bases outside the gene matches. Per the germline V gene, CDR1 is SGHVS and CDR2 is FQNEAQ. CDR3 length: 14 amino acids. DNA of the CDR3: TGTGCCAGCAGCTTAGTAAGCAGGGGGGAGACCCAGTACTTC. Its translation is CASSLVSRGETQYF.

This rearrangement joins TRBV5-1 to TRBJ2-3, with 7 bases matching TRBD2. Germline-derived CDR1 and CDR2 are SGHRS and YFSETQ. The CDR3 has 16 amino acids. J lost 0 bases, V lost 5 bases, and 9 bases had no gene match. This CDR3 is CASSPPVAGSTDTQYF. CDR3 coding DNA: TGCGCCAGCAGTCCTCCGGTAGCGGGCAGCACAGATACGCAGTATTTT. Full variable domain (rest looked up from reference TRBV5-1 and TRBJ2-3): KAGVTQTPRYLIKTRGQQVTLSCSPISGHRSVSWYQQTPGQGLQFLFEYFSETQRNKGNFPGRFSGRQFSNSRSEMNVSTLELGDSALYLCASSPPVAGSTDTQYFGPGTRLTVL.

In the case of this clone: The same CDR3 also results from other DNA sequences found in this sample. The CDR3 nucleotides read TGTGCCAGCTCACCCGGGACAGGGGGCAGAGACGAGCAGTACTTC. Translating it yields CASSPGTGGRDEQYF. The rearrangement links TRBV18 to TRBJ2-7; 12 bases fit TRBD1. The CDR3 length is 15 residues. V lost 3 bases, J lost 5 bases, and 5 bases stayed unmatched. CDR1 is KGHSH and CDR2 is LQKENI in the germline V gene.

In its sample, this clone was seen once. V and J are TRBV5-1 and TRBJ2-5; 7 bases are shared with TRBD1. Germline V CDR1 and CDR2: SGHRS, YFSETQ. This CDR3 has 16 amino acids. The trim removed 0 bases at V and 5 bases at J, leaving 10 bases unmatched. CDR3 protein: CASSLDGTATGETQYF. The CDR3 bases are TGCGCCAGCAGCTTGGACGGGACAGCAACGGGGGAGACCCAGTACTTC. Looking up the rest from reference TRBV5-1 and TRBJ2-5 gives the full variable domain: KAGVTQTPRYLIKTRGQQVTLSCSPISGHRSVSWYQQTPGQGLQFLFEYFSETQRNKGNFPGRFSGRQFSNSRSEMNVSTLELGDSALYLCASSLDGTATGETQYFGPGTRLLVL.

The CDR3 DNA is TGTGCCAGCAGTTCTACGGGTCGCAATCAGCCCCAGCATTTT. Encoded protein: CASSSTGRNQPQHF. V is TRBV6-5 and J is TRBJ1-5; D unclear. Trimming took 4 bases from V and 2 from J, leaving 9 bases between them. This CDR3 spans 14 amino acids. The germline gives CDR1 MNHEY, CDR2 SVGAGI.

The CDR3 coding sequence is TGCGCCAGCAGCCAAGGCCAAATCGGACAGGGGGCCCCCGGGGAGCTGTTTTTT. This encodes CASSQGQIGQGAPGELFF. V usage is TRBV4-3 and J usage is TRBJ2-2; 11 bases fit TRBD1. V lost 1 base, J lost 6 bases, and 10 bases stayed unmatched. The germline gives CDR1 LGHNA, CDR2 YSLEER. This CDR3 is built from 18 residues.

The V call is TRBV2, the J call TRBJ1-5; the D gene is possibly TRBD1 (5 bases). The V end lost 5 bases, the J end lost 0 bases, and 8 bases lay between the germline ends. This CDR3 is built from 14 residues. Germline values: CDR1 SNHLY, CDR2 FYNNEI. CDR3 nucleotide sequence: TGTGCCAGCAGTCTCCAGGGTAGCAATCAGCCCCAGCATTTT. This sequence encodes CASSLQGSNQPQHF.

Details on this clone: The sample contains more than one DNA sequence encoding this CDR3. The genes are TRBV27 and TRBJ2-7, with D possibly TRBD2 on 6 matching bases. CDR3 size: 15 residues. The V gene lost 0 bases and the J gene lost 3 bases, with 12 bases spanning the gap. CDR1 and CDR2 (germline): MNHEY, SMNVEV (reference sequence). CDR3 coding DNA: TGTGCCAGCAGTTTATCCGGCGGGGTGGGCTACGAGCAGTACTTC. Translated, it gives CASSLSGGVGYEQYF.

The rearrangement links TRBV4-3 to TRBJ2-5; unclear D gene. The V end was cut by 1 base, the J end by 7 bases, with 13 bases between. The CDR3 length is 14 residues. Germline CDR1 LGHNA, CDR2 YSLEER. The CDR3 is CASSQGAVRGTQYF. Here the CDR3 DNA reads TGCGCCAGCAGCCAAGGGGCAGTTCGCGGGACCCAGTACTTC.

A word on this clone: A clone one base away is much larger, so this may be a read error. V usage is TRBV5-6 and J usage is TRBJ2-5; D uncertain. Germline CDR1 reads SGHDT; CDR2 reads YYEEEE. This CDR3 has 15 residues. V dropped 4 bases and J dropped 4 bases, with 17 bases sitting between them. The CDR3, as DNA: TGTGCCAGCAGCGGTCTGGCAGTCAAGGGAGAGACCCAGTACTTC. It encodes CASSGLAVKGETQYF.

As to this clone: This sequence is one base from a far larger clone and is likely a read error. In the same sample, other DNA sequences code for this CDR3. This rearrangement joins TRBV7-2 to TRBJ1-2, with 7 bases that match TRBD1. The CDR3 sequence is 13 residues long. Trimming removed 4 bases from V and 2 bases from J; junction bases left unmatched: 1. Looked up from germline, CDR1 is SGHTA and CDR2 is FQGNSA. CDR3 region: CASSSTGNYGYTF. CDR3 nucleotides: TGTGCCAGCAGCTCGACAGGGAACTATGGCTACACCTTC.

V gene TRBV7-9 combines with J gene TRBJ2-3, with D possibly matching TRBD2 (6 bases). The V end was cut by 0 bases, the J end by 1 base, with 17 bases between. This CDR3 comprises 18 residues. Per the germline V gene, CDR1 is SEHNR and CDR2 is FQNEAQ (reference sequence). The CDR3 DNA sequence: TGTGCCAGCAGCTTAGCGGCGGGATTACGTATGGGCACAGATACGCAGTATTTT. Encoded protein: CASSLAAGLRMGTDTQYF. The full variable domain, with the rest looked up from reference TRBV7-9 and TRBJ2-3, is DTGVSQNPRHKITKRGQNVTFRCDPISEHNRLYWYRQTLGQGPEFLTYFQNEAQLEKSRLLSDRFSAERPKGSFSTLEIQRTEQGDSAMYLCASSLAAGLRMGTDTQYFGPGTRLTVL.